This TCR beta chain was sequenced for a study of T cell responses to AZD1222 COVID-19 vaccine. Per germline, CDR1 SGDLS and CDR2 YYNGEE. V was clipped by 4 bases and J by 7 bases, with 20 bases between them. The CDR3 consists of 15 residues. Sequenced by immunoSEQ multiplex PCR; TCRdb stores in-frame clones only, minus some. The profile shows approximately 270,000 clones, 94% of them singletons. Source: peripheral blood, taken 28 days after the second AZD1222 dose. V and J are TRBV9 and TRBJ1-1; D is unclear. This TCR came from an adult who received the AZD1222 COVID-19 vaccine. The CDR3 DNA reads TGTGCCAGCAGCCACCCAGCCCATAGGGAAGGTGAAGCTTTCTTT. It translates to CASSHPAHREGEAFF.